The table lists the clone carrying this TCR beta chain with many counts. Its antigen is not identified. This sample was taken from a study of regulatory T cells in long-lasting Graves disease. Study as a whole: Persistent cases were those of Graves' disease that involved over 5 years of antithyroid drugs with positive TSH receptor antibodies. Study-wide findings and caveats: Accuracy might have suffered from few samples.

V lost 0 bases, J lost 6 bases, and 8 bases stayed unmatched. The CDR3 covers 15 residues. The authors built TCR beta libraries using iRepertoire HTBI primers and Arm-PCR of CDR3 regions. MiXCR, run by TCRdb on the multiplex PCR reads, gives a single entry per CDR3 protein. The sample lists roughly 450,000 distinct CDR3 sequences; around a quarter were seen once. Sample time point: persistent/refractory GD, antithyroid drugs over 5 years with positive TRAb. Making the TCR library involved RNA that had been extracted from PBMCs. This specimen was peripheral blood mononuclear cells (PBMCs), taken when the disease was refractory, from a patient treated with antithyroid drugs. The sequence was obtained from a female donor with Graves disease. The chain uses TRBV12-3 or TRBV12-4 and TRBJ2-7; 7 nucleotides align to TRBD1. Here the CDR3 DNA reads TGTGCCAGCAGTTTAGCAGGGGGCACATCCGGCGAGCAGTACTTC. Amino acids: CASSLAGGTSGEQYF.